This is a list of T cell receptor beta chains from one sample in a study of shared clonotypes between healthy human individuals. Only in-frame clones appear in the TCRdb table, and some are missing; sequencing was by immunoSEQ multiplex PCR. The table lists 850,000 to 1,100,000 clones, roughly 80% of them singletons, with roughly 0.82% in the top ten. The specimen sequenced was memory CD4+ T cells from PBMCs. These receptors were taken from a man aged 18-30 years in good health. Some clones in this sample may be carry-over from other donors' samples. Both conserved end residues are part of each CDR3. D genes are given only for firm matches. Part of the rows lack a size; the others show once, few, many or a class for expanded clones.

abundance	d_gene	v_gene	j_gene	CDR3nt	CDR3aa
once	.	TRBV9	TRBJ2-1	TGTGCCAGCAGCGCGCTGTCACAGGGCTATGAGCAGTTCTTC	CASSALSQGYEQFF
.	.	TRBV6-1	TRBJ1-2	TGTGCCAGCAGTGAAAATAGGGGGAAAGGCTACACCTTC	CASSENRGKGYTF
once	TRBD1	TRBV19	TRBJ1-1	TGTGCCAGTAGTACCCAACCGGGACAGGGGGCAAGCGCTTTCTTT	CASSTQPGQGASAFF
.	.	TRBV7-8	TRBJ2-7	TGTGCCAGCAGCTTAGTCTGGGCGAGCTCCTACGAGCAGTACTTC	CASSLVWASSYEQYF
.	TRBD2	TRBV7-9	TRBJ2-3	TGTGCCAGCAGCTCCAGACTAGCGGGAGGGACAGATACGCAGTATTTT	CASSSRLAGGTDTQYF
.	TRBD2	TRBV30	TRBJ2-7	TGTGCCTGGAGTGTTACTAGCGGGTCGTACGAGCAGTACTTC	CAWSVTSGSYEQYF
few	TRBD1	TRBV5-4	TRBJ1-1	TGTGCCAGCAGCATTACAGGGGAAGAGGCTTTCTTT	CASSITGEEAFF
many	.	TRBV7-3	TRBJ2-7	TGTGCCAGCAGTTTCCTCCGCTACTCACCCTACGAGCAGTACTTC	CASSFLRYSPYEQYF
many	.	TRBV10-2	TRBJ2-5	TGCGCCAGCAGCCCGGACCTGAGGGAGACCCAGTACTTC	CASSPDLRETQYF
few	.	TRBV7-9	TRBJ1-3	TGTGCCAGCAGCCCGACGAGTGTCTCTGGAAACACCATATATTTT	CASSPTSVSGNTIYF
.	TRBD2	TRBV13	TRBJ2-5	TGTGCCAGCAGCTGGGCGACTAGCGGGAGGACTCCGGAGACCCAGTACTTC	CASSWATSGRTPETQYF
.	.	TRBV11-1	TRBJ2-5	TGTGCCAGCAGCCCAGCAGGGGTCCAAGAGACCCAGTACTTC	CASSPAGVQETQYF
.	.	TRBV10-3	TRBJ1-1	TGTGCCATCAGTGAGATCGGGTCCCTTATGAACACTGAAGCTTTCTTT	CAISEIGSLMNTEAFF
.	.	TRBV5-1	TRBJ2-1	TGCGCCAGCAGTATCGGACAGAACAATGAGCAGTTCTTC	CASSIGQNNEQFF
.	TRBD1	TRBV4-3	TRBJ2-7	TGCGCCAGCAGCTCACGACAGGGGGAAACCTACGAGCAGTACTTC	CASSSRQGETYEQYF
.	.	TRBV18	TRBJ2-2	TGTGCCAGCTCACCACCTTGGAATAGCGGGAACACCGGGGAGCTGTTTTTT	CASSPPWNSGNTGELFF
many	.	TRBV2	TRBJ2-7	TGTGCCAGCAGTGTAAGTTTCGGGCAGTACTTC	CASSVSFGQYF
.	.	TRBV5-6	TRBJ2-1	TGTGCCAGCAGCCCCGACTTGACTCCGGGCGATGAGCAGTTCTTC	CASSPDLTPGDEQFF
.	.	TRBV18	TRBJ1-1	TGTGCCAGCTCAGCCCCGCACGGGGTAGAAGAAGCTTTCTTT	CASSAPHGVEEAFF
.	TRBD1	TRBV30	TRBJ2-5	TGTGCCTGGTTACAGGGGGCGGGTGGAGAGACCCAGTACTTC	CAWLQGAGGETQYF
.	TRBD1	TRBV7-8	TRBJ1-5	TGTGCCAGCAGCTTGCCGGGACAGGGTCAGCCCCAGCATTTT	CASSLPGQGQPQHF
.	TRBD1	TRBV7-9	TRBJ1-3	TGTGCCAGCAGCACTCGGACAGGGGTAGCAAACACCATATATTTT	CASSTRTGVANTIYF
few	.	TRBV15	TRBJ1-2	TGTGCCACCAGCAGTAGGTCCGGGAGCGGCTACACCTTC	CATSSRSGSGYTF
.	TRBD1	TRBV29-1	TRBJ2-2	TGCAGCGTTGAGTGGGGACAGGGCGGCGCCGGGGAGCTGTTTTTT	CSVEWGQGGAGELFF
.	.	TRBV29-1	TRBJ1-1	TGCAGCGTTGCAGGACAGATGAACACTGAAGCTTTCTTT	CSVAGQMNTEAFF
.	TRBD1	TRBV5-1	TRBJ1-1	TGCGCCAGCAGCTTGGTGGCAGGGGGTGACACTGAAGCTTTCTTT	CASSLVAGGDTEAFF
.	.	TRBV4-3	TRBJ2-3	TGCGCCAGCAGCCACGACAGGTCGCTAAGCACAGATACGCAGTATTTT	CASSHDRSLSTDTQYF
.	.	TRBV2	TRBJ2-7	TGTGCCAGCAGTGAAGCAAGTCCCCGGGGCGAGCAGTACTTC	CASSEASPRGEQYF
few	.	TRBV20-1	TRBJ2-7	TGCAGTGCTAGAGACGGGCAGCCCGAGTACTTC	CSARDGQPEYF
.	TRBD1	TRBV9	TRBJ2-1	TGTGCCAGCAGCCCCCGGACAGGGATGTATGAGCAGTTCTTC	CASSPRTGMYEQFF
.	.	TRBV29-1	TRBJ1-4	TGCAGCGGAAGACTACCCGCGGGTGAAAAACTGTTTTTT	CSGRLPAGEKLFF
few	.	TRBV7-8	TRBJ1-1	TGTGCCAGCAGCCTGGAGGGTGCAGCTTTCTTT	CASSLEGAAFF
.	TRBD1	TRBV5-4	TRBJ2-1	TGTGCCAGCAGCTTGGAACAGGGGACCAATGAGCAGTTCTTC	CASSLEQGTNEQFF
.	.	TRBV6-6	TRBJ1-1	TGTGCCAGCAGTTATCGGGGGAACACTGAAGCTTTCTTT	CASSYRGNTEAFF
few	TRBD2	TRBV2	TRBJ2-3	TGTGCCAGCCTACTAGCGGGAGCCACGCAGTATTTT	CASLLAGATQYF
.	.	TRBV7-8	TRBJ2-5	TGTGCCAGCAGTTTTAGCCACGAGTACCAAGAGACCCAGTACTTC	CASSFSHEYQETQYF
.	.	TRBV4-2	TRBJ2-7	TGTGCCAGCAGCAGACAGGCAGACGACGAGCAGTACTTC	CASSRQADDEQYF
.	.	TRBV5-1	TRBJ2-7	TGCGCCAGCAGCTTGGTCGACGGGTCCTACGAGCAGTACTTC	CASSLVDGSYEQYF
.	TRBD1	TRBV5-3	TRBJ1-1	TGTGCCAGAAGCACCGGGACAGGTGAACTGGGAACTGAAGCTTTCTTT	CARSTGTGELGTEAFF
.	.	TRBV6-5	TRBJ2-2	TGTGCCAGCAGTTACTCGGCCCGGAACACCGGGGAGCTGTTTTTT	CASSYSARNTGELFF
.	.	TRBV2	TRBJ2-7	TGTGCCAGCCAGGCCTACGAGCAGTACTTC	CASQAYEQYF